Listed below are T cell receptor beta chains from one sample, sequenced in a study of CD4+ T cells in melanoma. This table comes from immunoSEQ multiplex PCR, and its TCRdb copy is limited to in-frame clones, with some not included. The repertoire has some 13,000 clones, roughly 80% of them found once; the top ten carry around 16%. Specimen: cells from a culture (not recorded whether cultured in vitro). The receptors come from a human donor with melanoma. Each CDR3 is given with its conserved first and last residue. The D gene is left open where the match is weak. The size entry is marked missing in some rows and otherwise reads once, few, many or a size class.

clone_size	v_call	d_call	j_call	cdr3_aa	cdr3_nt
-	TRBV9	TRBD2	TRBJ2-5	CASSVATGGETQYF	TGTGCCAGCAGCGTAGCTACCGGGGGGGAGACCCAGTACTTC
-	TRBV2	TRBD1	TRBJ2-2	CASIRDRTNTGELFF	TGTGCCAGCATCCGGGACAGGACGAACACCGGGGAGCTGTTTTTT
-	TRBV4-2	TRBD2	TRBJ2-3	CASSLGAGVSTDTQYF	TGTGCCAGCAGCCTCGGAGCGGGGGTCAGCACAGATACGCAGTATTTT
-	TRBV16	TRBD1	TRBJ2-6	CASSHLGTGLSGANVLTF	TGTGCCAGCAGCCACCTCGGGACAGGGCTGTCTGGGGCCAACGTCCTGACTTTC
once	TRBV7-9	-	TRBJ2-7	CASSLDFYEQYF	TGTGCCAGCAGCTTAGATTTCTACGAGCAGTACTTC
-	TRBV23-1	-	TRBJ2-2	CASSHPRGSTNTGELFF	TGCGCCAGCAGTCACCCCCGGGGCTCTACGAACACCGGGGAGCTGTTTTTT
-	TRBV15	-	TRBJ1-6	CATSRETTVPPHSPLHF	TGTGCCACCAGCAGAGAGACGACGGTACCCCCACATTCACCCCTCCACTTT
-	TRBV7-9	-	TRBJ1-2	CASSSNRVAGTNYGYTF	TGTGCCAGCAGCTCGAACAGGGTGGCGGGAACTAACTATGGCTACACCTTC
-	TRBV19	TRBD1	TRBJ1-3	CATGTAVSGNTIYF	TGTGCCACCGGGACAGCCGTCTCGGGAAACACCATATATTTT
-	TRBV9	-	TRBJ1-3	CASSVEAGNTIYF	TGTGCCAGCAGCGTAGAGGCTGGAAACACCATATATTTT
-	TRBV30	TRBD1	TRBJ1-4	CGGTGSNEKLFF	TGTGGGGGGACAGGCTCTAATGAAAAACTGTTTTTT
few	TRBV2	TRBD1	TRBJ1-2	CASRIDRDGYTF	TGTGCCAGCAGAATCGACAGGGACGGCTACACCTTC
-	TRBV29-1	-	TRBJ2-2	CSVTGLPTTGELFF	TGCAGCGTTACGGGACTTCCAACCACCGGGGAGCTGTTTTTT
few	TRBV11-2	TRBD1	TRBJ1-1	CASSTDRVKVTEAFF	TGTGCCAGCAGCACGGACAGGGTGAAGGTCACTGAAGCTTTCTTT
-	TRBV7-3	-	TRBJ2-1	CASSPKGIGGIEEQFF	TGTGCCAGCAGCCCAAAGGGTATCGGGGGAATAGAAGAGCAGTTCTTC
-	TRBV30	-	TRBJ2-3	CAWKVGRGYDTQYF	TGTGCCTGGAAAGTCGGGCGGGGATACGATACGCAGTATTTT
-	TRBV6-5	-	TRBJ1-4	CASSPREGSNEKLFF	TGTGCCAGCAGCCCCCGGGAGGGGAGCAATGAAAAACTGTTTTTT
-	TRBV5-1	TRBD1	TRBJ1-6	CASSWGDTGGSPLHF	TGCGCCAGCAGCTGGGGGGATACAGGGGGGTCACCCCTCCACTTT
few	TRBV5-4	TRBD1	TRBJ1-2	CASSSGLSGGSGYTF	TGTGCCAGCAGCTCTGGTTTGTCAGGGGGCAGCGGCTACACCTTC
medium-sized	TRBV2	TRBD1	TRBJ1-2	CASSALGQTGGYTF	TGTGCCAGCAGTGCCCTGGGACAGACAGGCGGCTACACCTTC
-	TRBV4-2	-	TRBJ2-3	CASSPGGTSTDTQYF	TGTGCCAGCAGCCCCGGGGGGACAAGCACAGATACGCAGTATTTT
-	TRBV11-2	-	TRBJ1-2	CASGEGLIYGYTF	TGTGCCAGCGGCGAGGGACTTATCTATGGCTACACCTTC
-	TRBV14	-	TRBJ2-5	CASSQGAQSQYF	TGTGCCAGCAGCCAAGGTGCCCAGTCACAGTACTTC
-	TRBV10-3	-	TRBJ2-3	CAIQEGGTDTQYF	TGTGCCATCCAGGAGGGGGGCACAGATACGCAGTATTTT
-	TRBV15	-	TRBJ1-5	CATSRDRGGLSPQHF	TGTGCCACCAGCAGAGATAGGGGGGGGCTGAGTCCCCAGCATTTT
-	TRBV5-1	-	TRBJ1-2	CASSLGTGLTGYTF	TGCGCCAGCAGCTTGGGAACAGGACTGACTGGCTACACCTTC
-	TRBV10-3	-	TRBJ1-1	CAISESQDLNTEAFF	TGTGCCATCAGTGAGTCGCAAGATTTGAACACTGAAGCTTTCTTT
-	TRBV18	-	TRBJ2-3	CASSQTPTDTQYF	TGTGCCAGCTCACAAACGCCAACAGATACGCAGTATTTT
-	TRBV7-9	-	TRBJ2-3	CAINPMADTQYF	TGTGCCATCAACCCGATGGCAGATACGCAGTATTTT
-	TRBV18	TRBD1	TRBJ1-1	CASSLRQGSTEAFF	TGTGCCAGCTCACTTCGACAGGGGTCCACTGAAGCTTTCTTT
once	TRBV5-1	-	TRBJ2-1	CASSTQGSDNEQFF	TGCGCCAGCAGTACACAGGGTAGCGACAATGAGCAGTTCTTC
-	TRBV10-3	-	TRBJ2-3	CAISEYPDRTDTQYF	TGTGCCATCAGTGAGTACCCGGACCGCACAGATACGCAGTATTTT
-	TRBV30	-	TRBJ1-6	CAWSVMYPSPLHF	TGTGCCTGGAGTGTAATGTACCCTTCACCCCTCCACTTT
medium-sized	TRBV5-4	-	TRBJ2-3	CASSRTSPDTQYF	TGTGCCAGCAGCCGCACTTCACCAGATACGCAGTATTTT
-	TRBV5-1	TRBD1	TRBJ2-2	CASSLRPITGTGIDGELFF	TGCGCCAGCAGCCTTCGGCCCATTACCGGGACAGGGATTGACGGGGAGCTGTTTTTT
-	TRBV2	-	TRBJ1-1	CASSEWQNTEAFF	TGTGCCAGCAGTGAATGGCAGAACACTGAAGCTTTCTTT
-	TRBV2	-	TRBJ1-4	CASSGSLGALNEKLFF	TGTGCCAGCAGTGGGTCGCTGGGGGCTTTAAATGAAAAACTGTTTTTT
-	TRBV6-1	-	TRBJ1-2	CASSESRTALRGGYTF	TGTGCCAGCAGTGAATCGCGGACAGCTCTCAGGGGCGGCTACACCTTC
-	TRBV6-5	-	TRBJ1-6	CASSYSRAGRSPLHF	TGTGCCAGCAGTTACTCGCGTGCAGGGAGATCACCCCTCCACTTT
-	TRBV30	-	TRBJ2-5	CAWSLGRRETQYF	TGTGCCTGGAGTCTGGGCCGACGAGAGACCCAGTACTTC
-	TRBV4-1	-	TRBJ2-2	CASNTPRGSGELFF	TGCGCCAGCAACACTCCCAGAGGGAGCGGGGAGCTGTTTTTT
once	TRBV6-5	TRBD1	TRBJ2-7	CASSRQGHEQYF	TGTGCCAGCAGCCGACAGGGTCACGAGCAGTACTTC
-	TRBV7-9	-	TRBJ2-7	CASSLMGGLRRPNTYEQYF	TGTGCCAGCAGCTTAATGGGTGGGCTCCGGAGACCGAATACCTACGAGCAGTACTTC
-	TRBV7-2	TRBD1	TRBJ1-4	CASSLAQGARWKKLFF	TGTGCCAGCAGCTTAGCGCAGGGGGCGAGATGGAAAAAACTGTTTTTT